This TCR beta chain originates from a study of cytomegalovirus exposure and HLA in healthy donors. Clones were read by immunoSEQ multiplex PCR, and TCRdb kept only the in-frame ones, dropping some. The sample includes over 120,000 clones, 85% to 90% of them seen just once. Study-level findings and limits: Clusters of TCRs from the first cohort tended to co-occur in the 100 to 150 validation repertoires (as a later analysis found). Most TCR sequences were rare, but some public TCRs occurred in many donors. The classifier, whose performance was assessed in both the original and validation cohorts, reportedly diagnosed cytomegalovirus status with high specificity and sensitivity.

This clone was seen just once. Its matching antigen is unknown. Germline V CDR1 and CDR2: SGHVS, FNYEAQ. V shed 1 base and J 0 bases; nucleotides not matched to a gene: 4. This CDR3 region has 16 residues. The receptor comes from a woman under 30 in good health and CMV-seropositive. The genes are TRBV7-6 and TRBJ2-3, with 7 bases aligning to TRBD2. Sequenced input: PBMCs. The CDR3 here is CASSLGPGGSTDTQYF. The CDR3 DNA reads TGTGCCAGCAGCTTAGGGCCGGGGGGAAGCACAGATACGCAGTATTTT.